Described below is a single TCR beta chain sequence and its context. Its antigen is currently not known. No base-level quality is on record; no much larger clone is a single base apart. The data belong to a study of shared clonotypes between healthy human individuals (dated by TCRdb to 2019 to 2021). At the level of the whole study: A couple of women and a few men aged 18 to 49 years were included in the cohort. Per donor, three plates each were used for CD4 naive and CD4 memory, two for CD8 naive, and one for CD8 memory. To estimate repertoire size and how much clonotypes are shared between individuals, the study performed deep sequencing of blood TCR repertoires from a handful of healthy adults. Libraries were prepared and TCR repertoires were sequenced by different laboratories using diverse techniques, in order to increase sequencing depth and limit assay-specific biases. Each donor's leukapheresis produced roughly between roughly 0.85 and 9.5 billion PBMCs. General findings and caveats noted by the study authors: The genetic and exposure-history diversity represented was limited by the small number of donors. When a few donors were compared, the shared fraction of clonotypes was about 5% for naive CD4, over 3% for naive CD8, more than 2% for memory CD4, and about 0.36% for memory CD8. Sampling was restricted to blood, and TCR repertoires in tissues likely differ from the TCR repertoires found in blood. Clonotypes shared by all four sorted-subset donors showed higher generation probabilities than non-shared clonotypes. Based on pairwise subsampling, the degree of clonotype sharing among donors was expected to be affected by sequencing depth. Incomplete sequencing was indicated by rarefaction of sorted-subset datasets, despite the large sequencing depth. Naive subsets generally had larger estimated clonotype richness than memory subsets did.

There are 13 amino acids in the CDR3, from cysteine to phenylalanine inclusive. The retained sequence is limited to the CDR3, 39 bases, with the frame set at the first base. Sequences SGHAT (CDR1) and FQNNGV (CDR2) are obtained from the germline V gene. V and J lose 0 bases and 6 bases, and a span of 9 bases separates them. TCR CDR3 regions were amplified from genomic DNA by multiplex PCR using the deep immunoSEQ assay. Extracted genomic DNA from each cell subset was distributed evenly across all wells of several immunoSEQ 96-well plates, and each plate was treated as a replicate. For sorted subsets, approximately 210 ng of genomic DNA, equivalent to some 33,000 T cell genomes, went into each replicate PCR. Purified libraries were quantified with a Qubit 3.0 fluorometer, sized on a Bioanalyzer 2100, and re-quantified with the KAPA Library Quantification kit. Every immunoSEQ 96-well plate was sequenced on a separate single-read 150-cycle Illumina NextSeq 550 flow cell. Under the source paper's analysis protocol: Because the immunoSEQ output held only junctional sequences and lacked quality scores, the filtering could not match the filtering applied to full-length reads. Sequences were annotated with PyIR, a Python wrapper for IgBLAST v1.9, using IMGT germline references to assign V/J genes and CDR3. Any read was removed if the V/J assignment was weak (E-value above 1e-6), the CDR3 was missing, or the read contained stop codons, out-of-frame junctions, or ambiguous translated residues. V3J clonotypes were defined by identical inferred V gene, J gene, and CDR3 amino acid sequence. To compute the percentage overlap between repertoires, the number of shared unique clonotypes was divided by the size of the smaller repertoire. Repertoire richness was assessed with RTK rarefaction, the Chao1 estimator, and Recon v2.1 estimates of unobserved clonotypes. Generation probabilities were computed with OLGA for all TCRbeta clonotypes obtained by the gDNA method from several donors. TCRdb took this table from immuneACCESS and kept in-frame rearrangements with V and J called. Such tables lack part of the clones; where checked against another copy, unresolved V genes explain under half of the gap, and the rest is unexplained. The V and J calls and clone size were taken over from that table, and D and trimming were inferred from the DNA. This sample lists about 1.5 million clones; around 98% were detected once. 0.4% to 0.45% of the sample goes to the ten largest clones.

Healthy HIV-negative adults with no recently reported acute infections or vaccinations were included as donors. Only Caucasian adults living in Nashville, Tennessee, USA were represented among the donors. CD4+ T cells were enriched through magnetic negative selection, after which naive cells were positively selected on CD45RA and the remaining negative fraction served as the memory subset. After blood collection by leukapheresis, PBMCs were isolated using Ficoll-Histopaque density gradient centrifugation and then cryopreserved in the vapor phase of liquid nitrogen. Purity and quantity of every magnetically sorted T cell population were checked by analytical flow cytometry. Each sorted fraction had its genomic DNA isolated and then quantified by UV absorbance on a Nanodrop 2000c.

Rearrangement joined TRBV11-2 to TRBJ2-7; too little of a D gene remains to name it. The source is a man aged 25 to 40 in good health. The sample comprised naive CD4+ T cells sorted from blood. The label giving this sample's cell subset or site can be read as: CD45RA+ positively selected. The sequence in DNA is TGTGCCAGCAGCTTAGATTGGACGAGCGAGCAGTACTTC. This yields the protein CASSLDWTSEQYF.